This is a list of T cell receptor beta chains from one sample in a study of T cell responses to AZD1222 COVID-19 vaccine. The repertoire was sequenced with immunoSEQ multiplex PCR; TCRdb's copy has only in-frame clones and lacks some. The sample lists 150,000 to 200,000 clones; about nine tenths were seen once. The sample was peripheral blood, taken 28 days after the second AZD1222 dose. These receptors were taken from an adult who received the AZD1222 COVID-19 vaccine. Both conserved end residues are part of each CDR3. Each record gives: CDR3 protein, CDR3 DNA, V gene, D gene, clone size, J gene. D genes are given only for firm matches. Rows give clone size only sometimes, using once, few, many, or a class for an expanded clone.

CASKRVQQGGSPLHF TGTGCCAGCAAACGGGTCCAACAGGGGGGATCACCCCTCCACTTT TRBV2 TRBD1 - TRBJ1-6
CASSQLFNRGDGYTF TGTGCCAGCAGTCAACTATTTAACAGGGGAGATGGCTACACCTTC TRBV6-4 TRBD1 - TRBJ1-2
CSVAETDLSNQPQHF TGCAGCGTGGCCGAGACAGACCTTAGCAATCAGCCCCAGCATTTT TRBV29-1 - - TRBJ1-5
CASSHSASLLMNTEAFF TGTGCCAGCAGCCACTCGGCCTCGCTTTTAATGAACACTGAAGCTTTCTTT TRBV6-2/TRBV6-3 - once TRBJ1-1
CASSYPLRQDEQMGTF TGTGCCAGCAGTTACCCCCTTCGACAAGACGAACAAATGGGCACCTTC TRBV6-6 - - TRBJ1-2
CASENQRATGELFF TGTGCCAGCGAGAACCAGAGGGCCACCGGGGAGCTGTTTTTT TRBV2 - once TRBJ2-2
CASSVSGRGTDTQYF TGTGCCAGCAGCGTTTCGGGCAGGGGAACAGATACGCAGTATTTT TRBV9 - - TRBJ2-3
CASSFGYEQYF TGTGCCAGCAGTTTCGGCTACGAGCAGTACTTC TRBV12-3/TRBV12-4 - - TRBJ2-7
CASSWGNGNEKLFF TGCGCCAGCAGCTGGGGGAATGGCAATGAAAAACTGTTTTTT TRBV5-1 - - TRBJ1-4
CASSSTGVYEKLFF TGTGCCAGCAGTTCGACAGGGGTTTACGAAAAACTGTTTTTT TRBV28 TRBD1 - TRBJ1-4
CASSFTGGETQYF TGTGCCAGCAGCTTTACAGGGGGAGAGACCCAGTACTTC TRBV7-7 TRBD1 - TRBJ2-5
CASSRSSNQPQHF TGTGCCAGCAGCCGTTCTAGCAATCAGCCCCAGCATTTT TRBV5-6 - - TRBJ1-5
CASSELSGVVTIF TGTGCCAGCAGTGAGCTTTCGGGGGTAGTGACAATCTTC TRBV2 - - TRBJ2-1
CASSLGVNYGYTF TGTGCCAGCAGTTTAGGGGTCAACTATGGCTACACCTTC TRBV28 - - TRBJ1-2
CASSLDRDRGASGYTF TGTGCCAGCAGCTTAGATCGCGACAGGGGGGCCAGTGGCTACACCTTC TRBV11-2 TRBD1 - TRBJ1-2
CASSTRAPQVLSGNTIYF TGTGCCAGCAGCACAAGGGCCCCCCAGGTTCTATCTGGAAACACCATATATTTT TRBV21-1 - - TRBJ1-3
CASSQGNTEKLFF TGCGCCAGCAGCCAAGGAAATACTGAAAAACTGTTTTTT TRBV4-3 - - TRBJ1-4
CASSSTANYGYTF TGTGCCAGCAGCTCAACAGCTAACTATGGCTACACCTTC TRBV5-4 - - TRBJ1-2
CASSAGRGPQETQYF TGCGCCAGCAGCGCGGGCCGGGGGCCACAAGAGACCCAGTACTTC TRBV5-1 - - TRBJ2-5
CASNPFEAGNEQFF TGTGCCAGCAATCCGTTTGAGGCGGGCAATGAGCAGTTCTTC TRBV6-5 - - TRBJ2-1
CASNRRDRGYEQYF TGTGCCAGCAATCGCCGGGACAGGGGTTACGAGCAGTACTTC TRBV28 TRBD1 - TRBJ2-7
CASSLGRSGDSNQPQHF TGTGCCAGCAGCTTAGGAAGGTCAGGGGATAGCAATCAGCCCCAGCATTTT TRBV7-9 - - TRBJ1-5
CATSRGADQPQHF TGTGCCACCTCGAGAGGGGCTGATCAGCCCCAGCATTTT TRBV7-9 - - TRBJ1-5
CSASLQTDTYGYTF TGCAGTGCTAGTCTTCAGACCGACACCTATGGCTACACCTTC TRBV20-1 - once TRBJ1-2
CASSSLDRGSGNTIYF TGTGCCAGCAGTTCCCTGGACAGGGGGAGCGGAAACACCATATATTTT TRBV28 TRBD1 - TRBJ1-3
CASSKGQGGGYTF TGTGCCAGCAGTAAGGGACAGGGCGGTGGCTACACCTTC TRBV27 TRBD1 - TRBJ1-2
CASSLVGVGGQPQHF TGTGCCAGCAGTTTAGTGGGGGTAGGAGGTCAGCCCCAGCATTTT TRBV28 - - TRBJ1-5
CASGMRGHGGETQYF TGTGCCAGCGGGATGAGGGGACACGGAGGAGAGACCCAGTACTTC TRBV6-5 - - TRBJ2-5
CASSPGRLDNQPQHF TGTGCCAGCTCACCCGGGAGACTGGACAATCAGCCCCAGCATTTT TRBV18 - - TRBJ1-5
CASTTDRNTEAFF TGTGCCAGTACCACCGACAGGAACACTGAAGCTTTCTTT TRBV19 - - TRBJ1-1
CASSPPETSYNEQFF TGTGCCAGTAGCCCCCCGGAGACGTCCTACAATGAGCAGTTCTTC TRBV19 - - TRBJ2-1
CASRTRDRQETQYF TGTGCCAGCAGGACCCGGGACAGACAAGAGACCCAGTACTTC TRBV6-5 TRBD1 - TRBJ2-5
CASSLNRGPNQPQHF TGTGCCAGCAGCTTAAACAGGGGCCCCAATCAGCCCCAGCATTTT TRBV11-2 TRBD1 - TRBJ1-5
CASRPASNQPQHF TGTGCCAGCAGGCCGGCTTCCAATCAGCCCCAGCATTTT TRBV6-5 - - TRBJ1-5
CASSQLGQGANYGYTF TGTGCCAGCAGCCAGTTGGGACAGGGCGCTAACTATGGCTACACCTTC TRBV9 TRBD1 - TRBJ1-2
CASRARLAVRGRTDTQYF TGTGCCAGCAGGGCACGGCTAGCGGTGAGGGGGCGGACAGATACGCAGTATTTT TRBV3-1/TRBV3-2 - - TRBJ2-3
CASSLAFDRSSYEQYF TGTGCCAGCAGCTTGGCCTTCGACAGGAGCTCCTACGAGCAGTACTTC TRBV5-4 - - TRBJ2-7
CAWRITGQKNTQYF TGTGCCTGGAGGATCACGGGCCAGAAAAATACGCAGTATTTT TRBV30 - - TRBJ2-3
CASSLISSSTDTQYF TGTGCCAGCAGCTTAATATCCAGCAGCACAGATACGCAGTATTTT TRBV7-2 - - TRBJ2-3